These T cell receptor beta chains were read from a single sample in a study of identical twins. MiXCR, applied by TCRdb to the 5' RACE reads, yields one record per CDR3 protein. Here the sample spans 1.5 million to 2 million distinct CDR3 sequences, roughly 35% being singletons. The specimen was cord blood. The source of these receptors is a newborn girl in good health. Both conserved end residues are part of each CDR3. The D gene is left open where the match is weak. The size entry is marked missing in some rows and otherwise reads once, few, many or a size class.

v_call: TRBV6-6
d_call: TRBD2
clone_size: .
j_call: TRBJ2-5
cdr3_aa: CASSYSASGSYNEQYF
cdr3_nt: TGTGCCAGCAGTTACTCTGCTAGCGGGAGCTACAATGAGCAGTACTTC

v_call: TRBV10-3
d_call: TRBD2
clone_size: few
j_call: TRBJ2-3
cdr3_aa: CAISGTSTTDTQYF
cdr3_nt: TGTGCCATCAGTGGGACTAGCACCACAGATACGCAGTATTTT

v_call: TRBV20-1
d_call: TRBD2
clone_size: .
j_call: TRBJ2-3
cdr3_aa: CSVGLGLAADTQYF
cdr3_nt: TGCAGTGTGGGACTGGGACTAGCCGCAGATACGCAGTATTTT

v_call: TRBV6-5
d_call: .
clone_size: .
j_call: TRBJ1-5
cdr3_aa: CASSYQGRGLINQPQHF
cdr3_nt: TGTGCCAGCAGTTACCAGGGCAGGGGTCTAATCAATCAGCCCCAGCATTTT

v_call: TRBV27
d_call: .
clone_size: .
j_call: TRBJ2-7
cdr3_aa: CAVRGPTYEQYF
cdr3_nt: TGTGCCGTCAGGGGTCCAACCTACGAGCAGTACTTC

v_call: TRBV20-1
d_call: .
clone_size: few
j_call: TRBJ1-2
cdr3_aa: CSATTQGYGYTF
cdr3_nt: TGCAGTGCGACAACACAGGGCTATGGCTACACCTTC

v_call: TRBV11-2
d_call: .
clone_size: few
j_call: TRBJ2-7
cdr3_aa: CASSSGTRYEQYF
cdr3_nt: TGTGCCAGCAGTTCCGGGACAAGGTACGAGCAGTACTTC

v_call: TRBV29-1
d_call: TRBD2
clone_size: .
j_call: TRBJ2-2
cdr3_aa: CSVAPGTSGMNTGELFF
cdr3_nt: TGCAGCGTTGCTCCGGGGACTAGCGGGATGAACACCGGGGAGCTGTTTTTT

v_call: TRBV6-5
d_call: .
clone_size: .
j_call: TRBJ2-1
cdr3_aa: CASSYLGSSNNEQFF
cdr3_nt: TGTGCCAGCAGTTACCTCGGGAGTTCGAACAATGAGCAGTTCTTC

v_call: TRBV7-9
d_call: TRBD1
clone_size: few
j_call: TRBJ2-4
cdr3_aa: CASSPTGETNIQYF
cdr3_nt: TGTGCCAGCAGCCCTACAGGGGAGACTAACATTCAGTACTTC

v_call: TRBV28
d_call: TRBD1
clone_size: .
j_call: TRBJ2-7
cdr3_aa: CASSLRQGEREYF
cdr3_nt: TGTGCCAGCAGTCTTAGACAGGGCGAAAGGGAGTACTTC